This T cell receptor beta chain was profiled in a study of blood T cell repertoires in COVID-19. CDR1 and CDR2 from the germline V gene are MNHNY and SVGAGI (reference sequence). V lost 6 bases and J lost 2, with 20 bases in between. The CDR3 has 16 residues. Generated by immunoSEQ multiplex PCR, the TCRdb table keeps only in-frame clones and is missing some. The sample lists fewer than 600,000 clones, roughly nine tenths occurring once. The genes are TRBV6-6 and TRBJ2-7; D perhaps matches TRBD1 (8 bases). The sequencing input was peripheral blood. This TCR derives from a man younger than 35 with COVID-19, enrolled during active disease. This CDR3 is CASRESGTGHAYEQYF. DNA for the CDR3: TGTGCCAGCAGGGAAAGCGGGACAGGCCACGCCTACGAGCAGTACTTC.